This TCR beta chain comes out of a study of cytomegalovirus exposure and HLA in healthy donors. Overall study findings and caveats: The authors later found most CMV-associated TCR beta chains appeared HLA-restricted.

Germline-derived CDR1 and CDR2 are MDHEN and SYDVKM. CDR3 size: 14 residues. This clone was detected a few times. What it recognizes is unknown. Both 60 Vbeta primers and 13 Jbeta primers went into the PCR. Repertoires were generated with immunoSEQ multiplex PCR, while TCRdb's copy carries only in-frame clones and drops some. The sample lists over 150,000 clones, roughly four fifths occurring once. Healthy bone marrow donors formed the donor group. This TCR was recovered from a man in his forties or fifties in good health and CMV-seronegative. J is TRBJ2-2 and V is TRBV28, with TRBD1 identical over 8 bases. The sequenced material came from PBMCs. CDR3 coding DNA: TGTGCGGTACCCGGGACAGGGAACACCGGGGAGCTGTTTTTT. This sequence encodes CAVPGTGNTGELFF.